This TCR beta chain was sequenced in a study of identical twins. This clonotype has more than one count but fewer than ten. The CDR3 is 14 amino acids. V was trimmed by 8 bases and J by 3 bases, leaving 11 bases between them. TCRdb redid the calling of the 5' RACE reads with MiXCR, one entry per CDR3 protein. The repertoire holds about 810,000 distinct CDR3 sequences, with about 12% as singletons. Another study also made use of these data, one on yellow fever vaccine responses in identical twins. That work contributes: Reported findings indicate that twins' vaccine T cell responses seemed partially convergent, partially personalized.

The rearrangement joins TRBV12-3 or TRBV12-4 to TRBJ2-6, with D possibly TRBD2 on 6 matching bases. The sequencing input was PBMCs. The sequence came from a woman between 18 and 30 years old in good health. The CDR3 loop reads CASAWGDGANVLTF. CDR3 sequence (DNA): TGTGCCAGCGCTTGGGGGGATGGGGCCAACGTCCTGACTTTC.